This is a list of T cell receptor beta chains from one sample in a study of technical replicates of blood from a few donors. Produced via immunoSEQ multiplex PCR; TCRdb's table is partial and in-frame only. The sample lists approximately 44,000 clones, 90% to 97% occurring once. Sequencing was carried out using T cells isolated from PBMCs. The receptor source for this set is a human donor in good health. The CDR3 runs from the conserved cysteine through the conserved F or W. D genes are given only for firm matches. Rows give clone size only sometimes, using once, few, many, or a class for an expanded clone.

>TRBD1|TRBJ1-1|TRBV10-3|.
CAISEVTGGLVAFF
TGTGCCATCAGTGAGGTTACAGGGGGATTGGTCGCTTTCTTT
>.|TRBJ2-5|TRBV7-7|.
CASSLREEETQYF
TGTGCTAGCAGCTTAAGAGAAGAAGAGACCCAGTACTTC
>.|TRBJ2-1|TRBV5-1|.
CASSLGTPTYNEQFF
TGCGCCAGCAGCTTGGGGACTCCGACCTACAATGAGCAGTTCTTC
>.|TRBJ2-4|TRBV30|.
CAWSRGTGQGGKNIQYF
TGTGCCTGGAGTAGAGGGACGGGACAAGGGGGCAAAAACATTCAGTACTTC
>.|TRBJ1-2|TRBV6-5|.
CASRHYYGYTF
TGTGCCAGCAGGCACTATTATGGCTACACCTTC
>.|TRBJ1-2|TRBV14|.
CASSSMGAFFYGYTF
TGTGCCAGCAGCTCTATGGGGGCCTTCTTCTATGGCTACACCTTC
>.|TRBJ1-2|TRBV19|.
CASSTGYRDIYGYTF
TGTGCCAGTAGTACCGGATACAGGGATATATATGGCTACACCTTC
>.|TRBJ2-1|TRBV19|.
CASSIYFLGPHNEQFF
TGTGCCAGTAGTATATATTTCTTGGGGCCTCACAATGAGCAGTTCTTC
>TRBD2|TRBJ2-5|TRBV29-1|.
CSVGGGNQETQYF
TGCAGCGTTGGGGGGGGGAACCAAGAGACCCAGTACTTC
>.|TRBJ2-7|TRBV19|.
CASSLQGLPYEQYF
TGTGCCAGTAGTCTGCAGGGGCTTCCCTACGAGCAGTACTTC
>.|TRBJ1-1|TRBV5-6|.
CASSSLGLLGGTEAFF
TGTGCCAGCAGCTCCCTGGGCCTCCTAGGCGGGACTGAAGCTTTCTTT
>TRBD2|TRBJ2-7|TRBV11-2|.
CASSPGRGGYEQYF
TGTGCCAGCAGCCCCGGACGGGGGGGCTACGAGCAGTACTTC
>TRBD2|TRBJ2-7|TRBV2|.
CASRRSSGVGEQYF
TGTGCCAGTCGGCGGAGTAGCGGGGTGGGGGAGCAGTACTTC
>TRBD2|TRBJ2-7|TRBV30|.
CAWSKGLADYEQYF
TGTGCCTGGAGTAAGGGACTAGCGGACTACGAGCAGTACTTC
>TRBD1|TRBJ2-3|TRBV7-3|.
CASSLDRLDTQYF
TGTGCCAGCAGCTTGGACAGGCTAGATACGCAGTATTTT
>.|TRBJ2-7|TRBV7-3|once
CASSLGRGNGYEQYF
TGTGCCAGCAGCTTAGGAAGGGGAAACGGTTACGAGCAGTACTTC
>.|TRBJ2-7|TRBV13|.
CASSLGWTAYEQYF
TGTGCCAGCAGCTTAGGCTGGACAGCATACGAGCAGTACTTC